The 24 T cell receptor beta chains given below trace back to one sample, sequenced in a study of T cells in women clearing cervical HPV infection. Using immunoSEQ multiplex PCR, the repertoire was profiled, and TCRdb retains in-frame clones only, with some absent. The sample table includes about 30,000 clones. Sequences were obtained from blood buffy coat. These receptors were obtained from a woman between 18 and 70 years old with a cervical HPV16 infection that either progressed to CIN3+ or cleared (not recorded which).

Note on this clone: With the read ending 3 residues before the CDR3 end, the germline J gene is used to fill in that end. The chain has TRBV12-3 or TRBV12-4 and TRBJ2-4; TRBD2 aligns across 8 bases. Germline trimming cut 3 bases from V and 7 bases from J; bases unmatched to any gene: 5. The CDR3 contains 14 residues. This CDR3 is CASSFGGGSNIQYF. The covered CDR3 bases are TGTGCCAGCAGTTTCGGGGGGGGAAGTAACATT.

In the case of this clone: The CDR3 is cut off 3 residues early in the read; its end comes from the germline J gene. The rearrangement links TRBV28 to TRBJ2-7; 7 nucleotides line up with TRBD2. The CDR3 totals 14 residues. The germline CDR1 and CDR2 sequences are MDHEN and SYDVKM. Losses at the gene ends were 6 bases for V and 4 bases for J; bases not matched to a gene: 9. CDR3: CASSVGGGLYEQYF. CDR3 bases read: TGTGCCAGCAGCGTCGGGGGAGGGCTGTACGAG.

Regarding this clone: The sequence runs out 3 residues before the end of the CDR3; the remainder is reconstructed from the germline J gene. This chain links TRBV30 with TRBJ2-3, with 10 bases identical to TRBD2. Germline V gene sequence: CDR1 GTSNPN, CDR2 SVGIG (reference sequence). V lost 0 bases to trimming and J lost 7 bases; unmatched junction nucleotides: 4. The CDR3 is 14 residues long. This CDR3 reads CAWSVGAGGYTQYF. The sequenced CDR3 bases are TGTGCCTGGAGTGTCGGAGCGGGAGGGTATACG. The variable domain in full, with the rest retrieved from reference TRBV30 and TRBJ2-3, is SQTIHQWPATLVQPVGSPLSLECTVEGTSNPNLYWYRQAAGRGLQLLFYSVGIGQISSEVPQNLSASRPQDRQFILSSKKLLLSDSGFYLCAWSVGAGGYTQYFGPGTRLTVL.

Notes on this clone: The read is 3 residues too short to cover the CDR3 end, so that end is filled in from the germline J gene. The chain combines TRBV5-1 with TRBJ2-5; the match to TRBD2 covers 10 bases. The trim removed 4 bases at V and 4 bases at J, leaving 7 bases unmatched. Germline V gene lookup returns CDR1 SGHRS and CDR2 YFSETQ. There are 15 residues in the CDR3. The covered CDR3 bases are TGCGCCAGCAGCGTTCTAGCGGGAGAGAGAGAGACC. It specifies CASSVLAGERET. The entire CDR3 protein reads CASSVLAGERETQYF.

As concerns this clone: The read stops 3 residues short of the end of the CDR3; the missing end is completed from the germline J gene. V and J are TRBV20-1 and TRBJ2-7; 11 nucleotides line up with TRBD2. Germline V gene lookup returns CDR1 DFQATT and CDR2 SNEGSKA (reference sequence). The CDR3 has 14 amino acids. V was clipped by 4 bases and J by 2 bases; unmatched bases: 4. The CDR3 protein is CSATPSGRPYEQYF. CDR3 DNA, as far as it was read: TGCAGTGCTACCCCTAGCGGGAGGCCCTACGAG.

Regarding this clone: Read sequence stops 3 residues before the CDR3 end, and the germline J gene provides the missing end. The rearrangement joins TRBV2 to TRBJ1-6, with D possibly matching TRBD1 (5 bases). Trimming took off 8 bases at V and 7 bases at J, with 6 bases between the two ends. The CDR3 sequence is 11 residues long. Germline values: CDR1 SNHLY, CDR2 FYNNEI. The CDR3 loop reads CASGGNSPLHF. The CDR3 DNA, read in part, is TGTGCCAGCGGGGGGAATTCACCC.

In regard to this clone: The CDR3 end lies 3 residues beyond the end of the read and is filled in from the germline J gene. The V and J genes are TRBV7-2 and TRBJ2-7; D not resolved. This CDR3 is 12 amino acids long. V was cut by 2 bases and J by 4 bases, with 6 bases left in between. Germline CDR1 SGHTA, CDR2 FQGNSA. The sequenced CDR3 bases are TGTGCCAGCAGCTTATCGGGTTACGAG. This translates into CASSLSGYE. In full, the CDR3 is CASSLSGYEQYF.

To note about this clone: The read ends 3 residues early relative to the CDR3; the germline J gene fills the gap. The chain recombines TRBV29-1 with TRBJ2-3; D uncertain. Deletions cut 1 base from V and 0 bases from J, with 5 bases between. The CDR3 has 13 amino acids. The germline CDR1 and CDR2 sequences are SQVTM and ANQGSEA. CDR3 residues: CSVEAESTDTQYF. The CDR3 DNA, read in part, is TGCAGCGTTGAAGCAGAAAGCACAGATACG.

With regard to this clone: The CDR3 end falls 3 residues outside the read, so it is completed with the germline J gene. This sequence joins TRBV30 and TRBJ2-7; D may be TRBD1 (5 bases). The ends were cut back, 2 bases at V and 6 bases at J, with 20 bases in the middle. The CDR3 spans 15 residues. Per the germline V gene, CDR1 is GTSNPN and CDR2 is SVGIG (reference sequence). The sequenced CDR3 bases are TGTGCCTGGAGTCCCCGAAACAGGCATCTGGTCGAG. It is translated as CAWSPRNRHLVE. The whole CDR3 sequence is CAWSPRNRHLVEQYF.

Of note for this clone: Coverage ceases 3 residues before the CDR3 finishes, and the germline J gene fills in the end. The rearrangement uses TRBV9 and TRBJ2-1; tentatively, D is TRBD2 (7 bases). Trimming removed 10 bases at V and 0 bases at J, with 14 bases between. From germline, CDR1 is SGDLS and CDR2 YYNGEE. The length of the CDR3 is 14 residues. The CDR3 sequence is CASKGGSSYNEQFF. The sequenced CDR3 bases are TGTGCCTCAAAGGGGGGGTCCTCCTACAATGAG.

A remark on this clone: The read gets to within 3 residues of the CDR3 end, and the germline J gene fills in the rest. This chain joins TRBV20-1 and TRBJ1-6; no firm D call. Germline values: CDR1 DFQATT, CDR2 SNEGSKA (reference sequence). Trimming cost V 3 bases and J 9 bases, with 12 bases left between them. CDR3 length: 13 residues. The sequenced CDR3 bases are TGCAGTGCTAGTTATGATGGGCGTTCACCC. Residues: CSASYDGRSP. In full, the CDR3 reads CSASYDGRSPLHF.

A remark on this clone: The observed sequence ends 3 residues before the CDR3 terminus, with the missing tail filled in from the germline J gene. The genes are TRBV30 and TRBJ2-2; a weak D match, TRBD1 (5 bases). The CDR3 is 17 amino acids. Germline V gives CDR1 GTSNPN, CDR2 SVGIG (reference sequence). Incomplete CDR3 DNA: TGTGCCTGGAGTGTACAAAGGGGTGTGGTAAATAATTCACCG. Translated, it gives CAWSVQRGVVNNSP. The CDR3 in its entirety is CAWSVQRGVVNNSPLFF.

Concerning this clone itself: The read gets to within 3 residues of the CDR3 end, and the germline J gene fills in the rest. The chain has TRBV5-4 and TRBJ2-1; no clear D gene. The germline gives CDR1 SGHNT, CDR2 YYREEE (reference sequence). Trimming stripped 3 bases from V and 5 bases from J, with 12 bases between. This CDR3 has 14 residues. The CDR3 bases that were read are TGTGCCAGCAGCTACTCCCGACGGGACAATGAG. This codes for CASSYSRRDNE. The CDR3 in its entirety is CASSYSRRDNEQFF.

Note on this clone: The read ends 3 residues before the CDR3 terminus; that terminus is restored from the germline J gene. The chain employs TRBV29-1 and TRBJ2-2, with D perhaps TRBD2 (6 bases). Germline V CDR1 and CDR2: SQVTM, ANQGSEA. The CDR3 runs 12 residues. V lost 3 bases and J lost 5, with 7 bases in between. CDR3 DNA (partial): TGCAGCGTTGATCGGGGGACCGGGGAG. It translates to CSVDRGTGE. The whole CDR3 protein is CSVDRGTGELFF.

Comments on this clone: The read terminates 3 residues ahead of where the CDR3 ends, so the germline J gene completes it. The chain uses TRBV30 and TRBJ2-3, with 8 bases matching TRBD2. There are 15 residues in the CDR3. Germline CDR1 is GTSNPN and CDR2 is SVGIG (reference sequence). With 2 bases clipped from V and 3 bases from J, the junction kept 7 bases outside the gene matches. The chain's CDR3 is CAWSKGPGGTDTQYF. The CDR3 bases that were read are TGTGCCTGGAGTAAGGGGCCGGGAGGGACAGATACG.

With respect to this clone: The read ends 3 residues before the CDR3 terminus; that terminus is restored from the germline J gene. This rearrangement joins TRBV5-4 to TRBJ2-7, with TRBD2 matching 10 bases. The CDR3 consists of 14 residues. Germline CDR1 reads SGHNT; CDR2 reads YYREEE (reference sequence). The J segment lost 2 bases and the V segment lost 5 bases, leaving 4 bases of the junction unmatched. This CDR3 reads CASSPGTSAYEQYF. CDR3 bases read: TGTGCCAGCAGTCCCGGGACTAGCGCCTACGAG.

The CDR3 is CASSRGQALNYGYTF. The part of the CDR3 DNA that was read is TGTGCCAGCAGCCGGGGACAGGCCCTTAACTATGGC. The V call is TRBV5-5, the J call TRBJ1-2, with 8 bases fitting TRBD1. The DNA ends 3 residues before the CDR3 does, and the rest of the CDR3 is filled in from the germline J gene. The V segment lost 4 bases and the J segment 1 base; nucleotides outside the gene matches: 6. The V gene's germline CDR1 is SGHKS and CDR2 YYEKEE (reference sequence). The CDR3 runs 15 residues.

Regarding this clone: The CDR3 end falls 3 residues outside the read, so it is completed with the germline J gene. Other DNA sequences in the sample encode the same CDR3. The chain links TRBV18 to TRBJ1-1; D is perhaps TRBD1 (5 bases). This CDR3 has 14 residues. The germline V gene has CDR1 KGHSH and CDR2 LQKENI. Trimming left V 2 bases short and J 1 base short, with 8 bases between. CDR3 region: CASSPEQGNTEAFF. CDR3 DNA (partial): TGTGCCAGCTCACCAGAGCAGGGGAACACTGAA.

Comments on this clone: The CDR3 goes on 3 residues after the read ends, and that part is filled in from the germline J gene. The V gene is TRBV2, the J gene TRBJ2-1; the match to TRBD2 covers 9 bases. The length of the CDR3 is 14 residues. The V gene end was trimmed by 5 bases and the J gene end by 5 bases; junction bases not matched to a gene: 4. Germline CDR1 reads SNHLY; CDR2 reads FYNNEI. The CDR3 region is CASSISGRNNEQFF. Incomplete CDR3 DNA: TGTGCCAGCAGTATAAGCGGGAGGAACAATGAG.

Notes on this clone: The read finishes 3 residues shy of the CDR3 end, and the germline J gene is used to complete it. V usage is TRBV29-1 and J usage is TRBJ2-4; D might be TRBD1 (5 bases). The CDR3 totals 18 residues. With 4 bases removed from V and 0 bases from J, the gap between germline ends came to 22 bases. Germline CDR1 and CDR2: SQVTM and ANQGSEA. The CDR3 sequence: CSVVGQGPIALAKNIQYF. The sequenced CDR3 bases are TGCAGCGTTGTAGGGCAGGGCCCAATAGCACTAGCCAAAAACATT.

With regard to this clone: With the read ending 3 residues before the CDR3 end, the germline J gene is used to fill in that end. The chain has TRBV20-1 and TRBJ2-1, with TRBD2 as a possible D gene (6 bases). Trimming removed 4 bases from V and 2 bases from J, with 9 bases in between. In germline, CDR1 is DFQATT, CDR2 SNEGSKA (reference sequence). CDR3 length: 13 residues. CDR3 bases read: TGCAGTGCTACCAGCGGGCCCTACAATGAG. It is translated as CSATSGPYNE. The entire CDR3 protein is CSATSGPYNEQFF.

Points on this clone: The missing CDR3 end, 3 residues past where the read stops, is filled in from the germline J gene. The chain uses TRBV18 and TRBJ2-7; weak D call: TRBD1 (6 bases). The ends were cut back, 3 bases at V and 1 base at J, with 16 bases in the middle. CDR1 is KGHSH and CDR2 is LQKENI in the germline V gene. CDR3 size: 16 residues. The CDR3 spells CASSPPGQTVSYEQYF. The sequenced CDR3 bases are TGTGCCAGCTCACCCCCTGGACAGACAGTTTCCTACGAG.

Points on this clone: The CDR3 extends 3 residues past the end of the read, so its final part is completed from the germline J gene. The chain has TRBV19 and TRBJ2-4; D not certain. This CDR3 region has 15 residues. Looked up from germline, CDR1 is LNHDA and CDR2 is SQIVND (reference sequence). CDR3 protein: CASSIFADQEGGQYF. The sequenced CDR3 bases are TGTGCCAGTAGTATTTTCGCCGACCAGGAAGGTGGT.

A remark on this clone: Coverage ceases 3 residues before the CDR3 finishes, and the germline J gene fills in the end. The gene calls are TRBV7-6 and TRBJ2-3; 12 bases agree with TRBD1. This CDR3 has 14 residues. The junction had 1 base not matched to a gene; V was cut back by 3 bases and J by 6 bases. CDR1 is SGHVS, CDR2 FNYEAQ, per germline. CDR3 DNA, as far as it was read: TGTGCCAGCAGCTTGGGACAGGGGGCCGATACG. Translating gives CASSLGQGADT. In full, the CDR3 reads CASSLGQGADTQYF. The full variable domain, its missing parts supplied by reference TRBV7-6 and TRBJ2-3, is GAGVSQSPRYKVTKRGQDVALRCDPISGHVSLYWYRQALGQGPEFLTYFNYEAQQDKSGLPNDRFSAERPEGSISTLTIQRTEQRDSAMYRCASSLGQGADTQYFGPGTRLTVL.